Listed below are T cell receptor beta chains from one sample, sequenced in a study of cytomegalovirus exposure and HLA in healthy donors. The data were produced by immunoSEQ multiplex PCR, yet TCRdb's version contains in-frame clones alone and is incomplete. The sample includes approximately 180,000 clones, about 81% seen only once; the top ten take about 1.8%. The sequencing input was PBMCs. Source of these receptors: a man aged 18 to 35 in good health and CMV-seronegative. Each CDR3 is given with its conserved first and last residue. A D gene is named only where the DNA matches it firmly. Rows may omit the clone size; those that give it use once, few, many or a size class.

d_gene,v_gene,abundance,j_gene,CDR3nt,CDR3aa
TRBD1,TRBV7-2,once,TRBJ1-2,TGTGCCAGCAGCCAGGGGGATGGCTACACCTTC,CASSQGDGYTF
.,TRBV6-4,.,TRBJ1-2,TGTGCCAGCAGTGACTCGAATCAGGGTTCGTACGGCTACACCTTC,CASSDSNQGSYGYTF
.,TRBV7-2,once,TRBJ2-7,TGTGCCAGCAGCTTAACCCGGACTGGACCCGAGCAGTACTTC,CASSLTRTGPEQYF
.,TRBV19,.,TRBJ1-1,TGTGCCAGTAGTACATCAGGGGTCTTCATGAACACTGAAGCTTTCTTT,CASSTSGVFMNTEAFF
TRBD1,TRBV5-1,.,TRBJ2-2,TGCGCCAGCAGCCCAGGGACAGCCGGGGAGCTGTTTTTT,CASSPGTAGELFF
.,TRBV19,few,TRBJ2-7,TGTGCCAGTAGTATGAACAGGGCTGGCTACGAGCAGTACTTC,CASSMNRAGYEQYF
TRBD1,TRBV5-4,.,TRBJ1-2,TGTGCCAGCAGCCCGGGACAGCGCCCGGGCTACACCTTC,CASSPGQRPGYTF
.,TRBV7-2,.,TRBJ2-7,TGTGCCAGCAGCTCCGCGATATCCTACGAGCAGTACTTC,CASSSAISYEQYF
.,TRBV4-1,.,TRBJ2-1,TGCGCCAGCAGCCAAGATCGGAGACTCGAGCAGTTCTTC,CASSQDRRLEQFF
.,TRBV2,.,TRBJ2-3,TGTGCCAGCATTATGAACTCGGGGACGCAGTATTTT,CASIMNSGTQYF
TRBD2,TRBV7-6,.,TRBJ2-5,TGTGCCAGCAGCTTTAGCGGGGCGATCCAAGAGACCCAGTACTTC,CASSFSGAIQETQYF
TRBD1,TRBV6-4,.,TRBJ2-3,TGTGCCAGCAGTGAGGCAGGGGGCCTTAGCACAGATACGCAGTATTTT,CASSEAGGLSTDTQYF
.,TRBV27,.,TRBJ2-4,TGTGCCAGCAGTTTAGTTGCTGGGCTAGCCAAAAACATTCAGTACTTC,CASSLVAGLAKNIQYF
.,TRBV7-9,.,TRBJ1-2,TGTGCCAGCAGCTTAATACAGGTCTTGGGCTACACCTTC,CASSLIQVLGYTF
.,TRBV4-1,.,TRBJ1-5,TGCGCCAGCAGCCCTACAGTGAATAGCAATCAGCCCCAGCATTTT,CASSPTVNSNQPQHF
.,TRBV19,.,TRBJ1-5,TGTGCCAGTAGTCCTCAAGGGGGGGGCAATCAGCCCCAGCATTTT,CASSPQGGGNQPQHF
TRBD1,TRBV2,few,TRBJ1-4,TGTGCCAGCAGTGATACAGGGGGCGATAATAAACTGTTTTTT,CASSDTGGDNKLFF
.,TRBV6-4,.,TRBJ2-3,TGTGCCAGCAGTGACGAGGGAAGCACAGATACGCAGTATTTT,CASSDEGSTDTQYF
TRBD2,TRBV5-4,.,TRBJ2-3,TGTGCCAGCAGCTCTGGGACTAGCGGAAGCACAGATACGCAGTATTTT,CASSSGTSGSTDTQYF
TRBD2,TRBV28,.,TRBJ2-7,TGTGCCAGCAGTTTAGTGGCGGGAGTATCATACGAGCAGTACTTC,CASSLVAGVSYEQYF
.,TRBV10-3,.,TRBJ2-7,TGTGCCACCGGGCGGACATCCTACGAGCAGTACTTC,CATGRTSYEQYF
TRBD1,TRBV5-1,.,TRBJ1-2,TGCGCCAGCAGCCCTCCCCGGTCAGGGGGAGGCTACACCTTC,CASSPPRSGGGYTF
.,TRBV7-2,.,TRBJ1-4,TGTGCCAGCAGCTTTGACTCAGGGGCAACTAATGAAAAACTGTTTTTT,CASSFDSGATNEKLFF
TRBD1,TRBV4-1,.,TRBJ2-7,TGCGCCAGCAGCATGGGACAGGGCGTCTACGAGCAGTACTTC,CASSMGQGVYEQYF
TRBD1,TRBV25-1,few,TRBJ2-7,TGTGCCAGCAGTGAAGATGGGACAGCATCCTACGAGCAGTACTTC,CASSEDGTASYEQYF
TRBD2,TRBV5-4,few,TRBJ2-1,TGTGCCAGCAGCTTGGGAGGGACTAGCGGGACTGGTGAGCAGTTCTTC,CASSLGGTSGTGEQFF
TRBD1,TRBV18,.,TRBJ2-7,TGTGCCAGCTCACCACTTATTGGACAGGACCGTACCGAGCAGTACTTC,CASSPLIGQDRTEQYF
TRBD1,TRBV27,.,TRBJ2-3,TGTGCCAGCAAGCCCGGGACAGGGACAGATACGCAGTATTTT,CASKPGTGTDTQYF
.,TRBV27,once,TRBJ1-2,TGTGCCAGCAGTTCCACAGGGTATAGTGGCTACACCTTC,CASSSTGYSGYTF
TRBD1,TRBV2,.,TRBJ1-5,TGTGCCAGCAGGGAGCAGACAGGGAGCCTGAGGCAGCCCCAGCATTTT,CASREQTGSLRQPQHF
.,TRBV6-6,few,TRBJ1-5,TGTGCCAGCAGTTACGTGACAGGTCACTTGGATCAGCCCCAGCATTTT,CASSYVTGHLDQPQHF
TRBD2,TRBV15,once,TRBJ2-1,TGTGCCACCAGCAGAGGTCGGGACTATGGTGAGCAGTTCTTC,CATSRGRDYGEQFF
.,TRBV13,.,TRBJ2-7,TGTGCCAGCAGCTTCCACAGCTCCTACGAGCAGTACTTC,CASSFHSSYEQYF
.,TRBV5-1,.,TRBJ2-5,TGCGCCAGCAGTGCAGGGCAGACGTTGGAGACCCAGTACTTC,CASSAGQTLETQYF
.,TRBV19,few,TRBJ2-5,TGTGCCAGTAGTCAAAATAGGGGGGGCTCGCAAGAGACCCAGTACTTC,CASSQNRGGSQETQYF
TRBD1,TRBV7-3,once,TRBJ1-3,TGTGCCAGCAGCCCCACAGGGGCTGGAAACACCATCTATTTT,CASSPTGAGNTIYF
.,TRBV7-2,.,TRBJ2-1,TGTGCCAGCAGCTTACAGGGGTACGAGCAGTTCTTC,CASSLQGYEQFF
TRBD1,TRBV5-6,.,TRBJ2-7,TGTGCCAGCAGCCGGACAGGGAATTCCTACGAGCAGTACTTC,CASSRTGNSYEQYF
TRBD1,TRBV15,few,TRBJ1-2,TGTGCCACCAGCCGGGACAGGGGGTATGGCTACACCTTC,CATSRDRGYGYTF
.,TRBV7-2,.,TRBJ1-2,TGTGCCAGCAGCTTAGATATCCGGGGGAGGAATGGCTACACCTTC,CASSLDIRGRNGYTF
.,TRBV5-1,.,TRBJ1-1,TGCGCCAGCAGCCAAGAACAGGCTCGTAGAACTGAAGCTTTCTTT,CASSQEQARRTEAFF
.,TRBV2,.,TRBJ2-1,TGTGCCAGCAGTGAAAATCAGGGTGCCGGGCAGTTCTTC,CASSENQGAGQFF
TRBD1,TRBV6-6,.,TRBJ2-1,TGTGCCAGCAGGCTGGACAGGGGTCATGAGCAGTTCTTC,CASRLDRGHEQFF
TRBD1,TRBV11-3,.,TRBJ2-2,TGTGCCAGCAGCTTAGGCCAGGGGGCGATCGGGGAGCTGTTTTTT,CASSLGQGAIGELFF
.,TRBV7-9,.,TRBJ1-1,TGTGCCAGCAGCTTGGGCAGGGACTACACTGAAGCTTTCTTT,CASSLGRDYTEAFF
.,TRBV11-2,.,TRBJ2-2,TGTGCCAGCAGCACTACACGGGGCGGGGAGCTGTTTTTT,CASSTTRGGELFF
TRBD1,TRBV2,.,TRBJ1-1,TGTGCCACCACAGGGGGCAGGACTGAAGCTTTCTTT,CATTGGRTEAFF
.,TRBV29-1,.,TRBJ2-5,TGCAGCGTTCGCATGAATCAGGGGCCGGGAGAGACCCAGTACTTC,CSVRMNQGPGETQYF
TRBD2,TRBV28,.,TRBJ2-7,TGTGCCAGCAGTCCCCCCATCGGGGCCAGCGGGAACTACGAGCAGTACTTC,CASSPPIGASGNYEQYF
.,TRBV9,.,TRBJ2-1,TGTGCCAGCAGCGTAGGTGGGCTATCGAGCGGCTCCTACAATGAGCAGTTCTTC,CASSVGGLSSGSYNEQFF
.,TRBV2,.,TRBJ1-1,TGTGCCAGCAGTGAAGGGGCACGAGCTTCGGCTTTCTTT,CASSEGARASAFF
TRBD1,TRBV9,.,TRBJ1-5,TGTGCCAGCAGCCCTTTCGGACAGGGGAATCAGCCCCAGCATTTT,CASSPFGQGNQPQHF
.,TRBV5-8,.,TRBJ2-1,TGTGCCAGCAGCTTGCTTGGCAGGCGCAGATACAATGAGCAGTTCTTC,CASSLLGRRRYNEQFF
TRBD2,TRBV18,.,TRBJ2-3,TGTGCCACGAAGAGGACTAGCGGGACTTTCGATACGCAGTATTTT,CATKRTSGTFDTQYF
TRBD1,TRBV5-6,.,TRBJ2-1,TGTGCCAGCAGCTTCTTCGCCCCGGGACAGGGCCATGAGCAGTTCTTC,CASSFFAPGQGHEQFF
TRBD2,TRBV19,.,TRBJ2-3,TGTGCCAGTAGTATGCGTAGACTAGCGGGGGAAGATACGCAGTATTTT,CASSMRRLAGEDTQYF
.,TRBV15,.,TRBJ2-7,TGTGCCACCAGCGAGGGCGTTTCAGGAGCCTACGAGCAGTACTTC,CATSEGVSGAYEQYF